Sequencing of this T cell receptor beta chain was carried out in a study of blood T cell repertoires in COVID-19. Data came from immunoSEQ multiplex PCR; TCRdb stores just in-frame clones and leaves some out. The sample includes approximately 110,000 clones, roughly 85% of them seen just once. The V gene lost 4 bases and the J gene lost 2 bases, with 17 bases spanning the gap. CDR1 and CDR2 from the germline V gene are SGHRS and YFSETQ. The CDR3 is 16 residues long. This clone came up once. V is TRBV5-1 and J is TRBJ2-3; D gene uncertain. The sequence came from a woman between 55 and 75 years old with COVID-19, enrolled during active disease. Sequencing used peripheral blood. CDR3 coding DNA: TGCGCCAGCAGCGCCCGGCCGGGTCTATCCACAGATACGCAGTATTTT. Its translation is CASSARPGLSTDTQYF.